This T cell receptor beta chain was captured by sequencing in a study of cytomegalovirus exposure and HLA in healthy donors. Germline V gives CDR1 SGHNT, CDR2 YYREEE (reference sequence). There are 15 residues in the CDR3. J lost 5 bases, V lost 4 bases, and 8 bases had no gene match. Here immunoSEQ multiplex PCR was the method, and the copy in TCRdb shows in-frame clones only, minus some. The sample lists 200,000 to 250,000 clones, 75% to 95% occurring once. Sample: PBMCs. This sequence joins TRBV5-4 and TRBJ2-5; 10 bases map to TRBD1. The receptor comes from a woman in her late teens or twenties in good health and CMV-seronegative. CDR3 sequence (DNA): TGTGCCAGCAGCCCGGGACAGGGGTATGGCGAGACCCAGTACTTC. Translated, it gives CASSPGQGYGETQYF.